The 25 T cell receptor beta chains below come from one sample, sequenced in a study of identifying expanded T cells in peripheral blood (dated by TCRdb to about 2019). The library was produced with the immunoSEQ multiplex PCR assay. Here the immuneACCESS table is served through TCRdb, limited to in-frame sequences with V and J called. Missing clones are a known gap in these copies; in checked studies unresolved V genes cover under half, and the rest lacks a known reason. The sample has about 91,000 clones on record, roughly 90% of them singletons. The top ten clonotypes cover approximately 4% of the sample. Material: blood. The receptors come from a person between 18 and 75 years old in good health.

The chain combines TRBV6-1 with TRBJ2-7; a weak D match, TRBD2 (6 bases). This CDR3 region has 13 residues. V was trimmed by 6 bases and J by 4 bases, leaving 13 bases between them. Germline CDR1 and CDR2: MNHNS and SASEGT. CDR3 coding DNA: TGTGCCAGCAGGGCTAGCGCAGCTTACGAGCAGTACTTC. Encoded protein: CASRASAAYEQYF.

Here the CDR3 reads CASSEAGMVQPQHF. As DNA, the CDR3 is TGTGCCAGCAGTGAGGCAGGGATGGTTCAGCCCCAGCATTTT. This chain connects TRBV25-1 to TRBJ1-5, with D perhaps TRBD1 (5 bases). The CDR3 loop spans 14 amino acids. With 3 bases removed from V and 6 bases from J, the gap between germline ends came to 12 bases. The germline CDR1 and CDR2 sequences are MGHDK and SYGVNS.

V and J are TRBV28 and TRBJ2-5; tentative D call: TRBD1 (6 bases). From germline, CDR1 is MDHEN and CDR2 SYDVKM. With 9 bases removed from V and 5 bases from J, the gap between germline ends came to 16 bases. This CDR3 region has 13 residues. The CDR3 region has the DNA TGTGCCAGGATCAGGGGCTCAGGGGAGACCCAGTACTTC. Protein product: CARIRGSGETQYF.

V gene TRBV18 combines with J gene TRBJ1-3; no definite D call. CDR1 KGHSH and CDR2 LQKENI come from the germline V gene. The CDR3 is made up of 14 amino acids. Trimming cost V 3 bases and J 4 bases, with 10 bases left between them. The CDR3 region has the DNA TGTGCCAGCTCACCCGCAGGCTCGGGAAACACCATATATTTT. It specifies CASSPAGSGNTIYF.

The rearrangement uses TRBV7-2 and TRBJ2-7, with 7 bases aligning to TRBD1. After removal of 1 base from V and 6 bases from J, the junction contained 3 bases not matched to a gene. Germline V gives CDR1 SGHTA, CDR2 FQGNSA. CDR3 length: 13 amino acids. In nucleotides, the CDR3 is TGTGCCAGCAGCTTAGAACAGGGGCTCGAGCAGTACTTC. Its protein product is CASSLEQGLEQYF.

The chain couples TRBV30 to TRBJ1-2; D not resolved. The CDR3 spans 13 residues. Germline V gene data show CDR1 as GTSNPN and CDR2 as SVGIG (reference sequence). Trimming removed 0 bases from V and 8 bases from J, with 13 bases in between. CDR3 in amino acids: CAWSVGNGGGYTF. The DNA of the CDR3 is TGTGCCTGGAGTGTAGGTAATGGCGGCGGCTACACCTTC.

Here the CDR3 DNA reads TGTGCCAGCTCTCCCGGGACAGGGGACTACAATGAGCAGTTCTTC. Its protein is CASSPGTGDYNEQFF. The chain carries TRBV11-2 and TRBJ2-1, with 10 bases lining up with TRBD1. The CDR3 has 15 residues. The ends lost 8 bases at V and 3 bases at J; junction bases unmatched: 7. CDR1 and CDR2 from the germline V gene are SGHAT and FQNNGV.

The V call is TRBV18, the J call TRBJ1-1, with 9 bases aligning to TRBD1. This CDR3 contains 18 residues. With 0 bases clipped from V and 0 bases from J, the junction kept 8 bases outside the gene matches. CDR1 is KGHSH, CDR2 LQKENI, per germline. Here the CDR3 reads CASSPPLGQGGMNTEAFF. As DNA, the CDR3 is TGTGCCAGCTCACCACCTTTGGGACAGGGAGGGATGAACACTGAAGCTTTCTTT.

The chain has TRBV4-3 and TRBJ2-6; D remains ambiguous. There are 16 residues in the CDR3. Trimming pared 3 bases from V and 1 base from J, leaving 10 bases between. Germline CDR1 is LGHNA and CDR2 is YSLEER. The CDR3 region is CASSHDVSSGANVLTF. CDR3 sequence (DNA): TGCGCCAGCAGCCACGACGTCTCTTCTGGGGCCAACGTCCTGACTTTC.

The chain employs TRBV2 and TRBJ1-1; 8 bases align to TRBD1. This CDR3 has 14 residues. CDR1 and CDR2 (germline): SNHLY, FYNNEI. V shed 6 bases, J shed 11 bases, and the junction held 14 bases outside the gene matches. CDR3 in DNA: TGTGCCAGCAGAACCACAGGGGGAGTTGCTGGGGCTTTCTTT. Translated: CASRTTGGVAGAFF.

The chain is built from TRBV19 and TRBJ2-7; D remains ambiguous. The ends were cut back, 0 bases at V and 4 bases at J, with 7 bases in the middle. CDR3 size: 13 residues. Germline assignment: CDR1 LNHDA and CDR2 SQIVND (reference sequence). CDR3 DNA sequence: TGTGCCAGTAGTATAGATAGGCGTTACGAGCAGTACTTC. Amino acid sequence: CASSIDRRYEQYF.

The chain couples TRBV27 to TRBJ2-7, with TRBD1 matching over 10 bases. Losses at the gene ends were 5 bases for V and 3 bases for J; bases not matched to a gene: 4. The CDR3 is 14 amino acids. Germline V gene lookup returns CDR1 MNHEY and CDR2 SMNVEV (reference sequence). The CDR3 sequence: CASSQTGGIYEQYF. CDR3 in DNA: TGTGCCAGCAGTCAGACAGGGGGCATCTACGAGCAGTACTTC.

The CDR3 protein is CASSLTRPRQGVKDYEQYF. The CDR3 DNA is TGTGCCAGCAGTTTAACGCGGCCCAGACAGGGGGTAAAGGACTACGAGCAGTACTTC. The rearrangement joins TRBV28 to TRBJ2-7; 9 nucleotides agree with TRBD1. The germline CDR1 and CDR2 sequences are MDHEN and SYDVKM. The CDR3 runs to 19 residues. V shed 2 bases, J shed 3 bases, and the junction held 17 bases outside the gene matches.

This chain links TRBV4-2 with TRBJ1-6; D is ambiguous. The CDR3 spans 14 residues. With 5 bases removed from V and 7 bases from J, the gap between germline ends came to 12 bases. In germline, CDR1 is LGHNA, CDR2 YNFKEQ. CDR3 DNA sequence: TGTGCCAGCAGCACTGGGGATACGAATTCACCCCTCCACTTT. It is translated as CASSTGDTNSPLHF.

This sequence joins TRBV4-1 and TRBJ1-1; D is ambiguous. In germline, CDR1 is MGHRA, CDR2 YSYEKL. Between the trimmed V and J ends, which lost 1 base and 0 bases, there was a span of 9 bases. This CDR3 has 15 residues. In nucleotides, the CDR3 is TGCGCCAGCAGCCAAGCTGTCGTCATGAACACTGAAGCTTTCTTT. Protein sequence: CASSQAVVMNTEAFF.

The rearrangement joins TRBV15 to TRBJ1-2; D gene uncertain. From germline, CDR1 is LNHNV and CDR2 YYDKDF (reference sequence). The CDR3 consists of 13 residues. V was pared by 0 bases and J by 6 bases, with 8 bases between. This CDR3 is CATSRDGLNGYTF. The CDR3 DNA sequence: TGTGCCACCAGCAGAGATGGGTTGAATGGCTACACCTTC.

The chain joins TRBV2 to TRBJ2-5; D is perhaps TRBD2 (5 bases). The V gene lost 0 bases and the J gene lost 6 bases, with 17 bases spanning the gap. This CDR3 is built from 16 residues. The germline gives CDR1 SNHLY, CDR2 FYNNEI. CDR3 in DNA: TGTGCCAGCAGTGAAGCGCTTCAGGCTAGCCGGCAGACCCAGTACTTC. Amino acid sequence: CASSEALQASRQTQYF.

The V call is TRBV6-1, the J call TRBJ2-7; 10 positions match TRBD2. The germline gives CDR1 MNHNS, CDR2 SASEGT. V shed 3 bases and J 0 bases; nucleotides not matched to a gene: 5. This CDR3 contains 16 residues. The CDR3, as DNA: TGTGCCAGCAGTGAGGTAGCGGGGGGTGGCTCCTACGAGCAGTACTTC. It translates to CASSEVAGGGSYEQYF.

The V and J genes are TRBV28 and TRBJ2-2, with 9 bases matching TRBD1. Germline assignment: CDR1 MDHEN and CDR2 SYDVKM. This CDR3 spans 15 amino acids. Unmatched junction bases numbered 5, after V lost 6 bases and J lost 3 bases. Here the CDR3 DNA reads TGTGCCAGCAGCAGGCGGGACAGGGACACCGGGGAGCTGTTTTTT. This translates into CASSRRDRDTGELFF.

The gene calls are TRBV7-3 and TRBJ2-1, with 10 bases fitting TRBD2. Germline V gene lookup returns CDR1 SGHTA and CDR2 FQGTGA. V dropped 6 bases and J dropped 5; count of bases not matched to a gene: 4. The CDR3 contains 14 residues. The CDR3 reads CASSTSGDHNEQFF. CDR3 nucleotides: TGTGCCAGCAGTACTAGCGGGGACCACAATGAGCAGTTCTTC. Combining the CDR3 with reference TRBV7-3 and TRBJ2-1 gives the whole variable domain GAGVSQTPSNKVTEKGKYVELRCDPISGHTALYWYRQSLGQGPEFLIYFQGTGAADDSGLPNDRFFAVRPEGSVSTLKIQRTERGDSAVYLCASSTSGDHNEQFFGPGTRLTVL.

This rearrangement joins TRBV27 to TRBJ1-1; 7 positions agree with TRBD1. V trimming: 2 bases; J trimming: 5 bases; junction bases outside the gene matches: 2. CDR3 size: 13 residues. CDR1 is MNHEY and CDR2 is SMNVEV in the germline V gene (reference sequence). CDR3 in DNA: TGTGCCAGCAGTTTAGGACAGGAGACTGAAGCTTTCTTT. Protein product: CASSLGQETEAFF.

The chain carries TRBV11-2 and TRBJ1-1; weak D call: TRBD1 (6 bases). The germline V and J ends were trimmed by 5 bases and 5 bases, with 18 bases remaining between them. The CDR3 loop spans 15 amino acids. The germline V gene has CDR1 SGHAT and CDR2 FQNNGV. DNA for the CDR3: TGTGCCAGCAGCCTGGCCTCGGACAGCGGGACTGAAGCTTTCTTT. Translated: CASSLASDSGTEAFF.

The V gene is TRBV5-4, the J gene TRBJ1-1, with D possibly being TRBD1 (6 bases). The CDR3 is made up of 15 amino acids. Trimming took 3 bases from V and 4 from J, leaving 16 bases between them. CDR1 is SGHNT, CDR2 YYREEE, per germline (reference sequence). Here the CDR3 DNA reads TGTGCCAGCAGCTCCGGGGGCCCGGTGGTCACTGAAGCTTTCTTT. This translates into CASSSGGPVVTEAFF.

This clone was found once. The chain combines TRBV19 with TRBJ2-2, with 10 nucleotides matching TRBD1. Germline V gives CDR1 LNHDA, CDR2 SQIVND (reference sequence). Trimming removed 10 bases from V and 6 bases from J; junction bases left unmatched: 8. CDR3 length equals 14 residues. In nucleotides, the CDR3 is TGTGCCACACACCGGGACAGGGGCGCCGGGGAGCTGTTTTTT. Amino acids: CATHRDRGAGELFF. Based on the CDR3 plus reference TRBV19 and TRBJ2-2, the full variable domain is DGGITQSPKYLFRKEGQNVTLSCEQNLNHDAMYWYRQDPGQGLRLIYYSQIVNDFQKGDIAEGYSVSREKKESFPLTVTSAQKNPTAFYLCATHRDRGAGELFFGEGSRLTVL.

The chain joins TRBV5-1 to TRBJ1-2; D is unclear. V lost 0 bases and J 3 bases, leaving 9 bases between the germline ends. Germline values: CDR1 SGHRS, CDR2 YFSETQ. The CDR3 length is 14 residues. The CDR3 sequence is CASSLEVNHYGYTF. In nucleotides, the CDR3 is TGCGCCAGCAGCTTGGAGGTCAACCACTATGGCTACACCTTC.